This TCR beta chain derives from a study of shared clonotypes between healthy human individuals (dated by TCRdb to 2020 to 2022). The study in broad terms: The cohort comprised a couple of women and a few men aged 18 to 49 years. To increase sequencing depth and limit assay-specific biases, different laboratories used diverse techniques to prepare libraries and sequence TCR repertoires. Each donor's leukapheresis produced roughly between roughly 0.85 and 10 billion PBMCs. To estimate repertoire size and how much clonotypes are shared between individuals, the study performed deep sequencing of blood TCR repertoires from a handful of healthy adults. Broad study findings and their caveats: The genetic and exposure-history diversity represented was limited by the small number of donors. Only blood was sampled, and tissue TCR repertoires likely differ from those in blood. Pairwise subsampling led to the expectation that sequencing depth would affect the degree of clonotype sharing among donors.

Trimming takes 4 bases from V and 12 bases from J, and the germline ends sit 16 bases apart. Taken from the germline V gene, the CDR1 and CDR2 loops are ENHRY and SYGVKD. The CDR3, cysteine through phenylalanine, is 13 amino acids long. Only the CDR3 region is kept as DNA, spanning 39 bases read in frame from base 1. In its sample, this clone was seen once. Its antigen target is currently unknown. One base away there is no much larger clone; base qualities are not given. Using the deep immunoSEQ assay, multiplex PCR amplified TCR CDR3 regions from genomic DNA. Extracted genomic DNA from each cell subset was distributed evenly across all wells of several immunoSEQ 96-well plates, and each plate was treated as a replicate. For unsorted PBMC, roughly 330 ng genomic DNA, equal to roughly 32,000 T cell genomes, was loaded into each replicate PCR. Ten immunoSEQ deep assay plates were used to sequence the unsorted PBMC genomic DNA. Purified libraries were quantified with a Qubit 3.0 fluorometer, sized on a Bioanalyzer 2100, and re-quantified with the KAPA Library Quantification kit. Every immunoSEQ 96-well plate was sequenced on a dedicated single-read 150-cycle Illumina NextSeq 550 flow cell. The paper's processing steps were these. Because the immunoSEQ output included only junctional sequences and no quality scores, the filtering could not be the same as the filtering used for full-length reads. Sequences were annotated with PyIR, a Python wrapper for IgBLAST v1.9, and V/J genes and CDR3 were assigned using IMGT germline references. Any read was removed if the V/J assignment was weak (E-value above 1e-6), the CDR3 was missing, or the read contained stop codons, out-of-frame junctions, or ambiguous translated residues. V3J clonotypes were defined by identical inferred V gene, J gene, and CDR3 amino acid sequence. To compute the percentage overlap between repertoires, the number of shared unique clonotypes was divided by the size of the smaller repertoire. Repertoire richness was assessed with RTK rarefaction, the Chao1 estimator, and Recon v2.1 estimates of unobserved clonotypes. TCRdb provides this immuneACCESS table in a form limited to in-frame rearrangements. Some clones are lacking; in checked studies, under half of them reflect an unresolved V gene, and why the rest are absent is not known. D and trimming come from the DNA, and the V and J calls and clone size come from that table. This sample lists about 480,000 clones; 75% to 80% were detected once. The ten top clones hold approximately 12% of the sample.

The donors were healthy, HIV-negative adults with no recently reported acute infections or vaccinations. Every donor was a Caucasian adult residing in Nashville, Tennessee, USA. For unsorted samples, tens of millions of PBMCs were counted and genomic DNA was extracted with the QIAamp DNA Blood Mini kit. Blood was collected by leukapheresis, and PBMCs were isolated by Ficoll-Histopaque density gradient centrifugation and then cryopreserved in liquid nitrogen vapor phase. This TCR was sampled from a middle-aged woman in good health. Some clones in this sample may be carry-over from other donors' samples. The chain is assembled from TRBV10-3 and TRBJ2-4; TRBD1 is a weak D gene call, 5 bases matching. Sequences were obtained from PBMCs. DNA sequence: TGTGCCATCAGTGCCCAAACAGGCTTAGATCAGTACTTC. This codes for CAISAQTGLDQYF.